These T cell receptor beta chains were read from a single sample in a study of blood T cell repertoires in COVID-19. TCRdb's copy holds only in-frame clones and misses some; the assay was immunoSEQ multiplex PCR. The data contain around 220,000 clones, 70% to 90% of them singletons. Sequenced: peripheral blood. The receptors derive from a man over 45 with acute or convalescent COVID-19. The CDR3 runs from the conserved cysteine through the conserved F or W. The order of the fields is clone size, J gene, V gene, D gene, CDR3 protein, CDR3 DNA. D genes are given only for firm matches. Not every row has a clone size; where given, it reads once, few, many or a size class.

- TRBJ2-5 TRBV11-2 - CASSFLGAQETQYF TGTGCCAGCAGCTTCCTTGGAGCCCAAGAGACCCAGTACTTC
- TRBJ1-1 TRBV27 - CASHMGGNSNTEAFF TGTGCCAGTCACATGGGGGGAAACTCAAACACTGAAGCTTTCTTT
- TRBJ2-4 TRBV7-2 TRBD1 CASSYSGTGNIQYF TGTGCCAGCAGCTACTCCGGGACAGGAAACATTCAGTACTTC
- TRBJ2-7 TRBV7-9 TRBD1 CASSPGQGVSEQYF TGTGCCAGCAGCCCGGGACAGGGGGTTAGCGAGCAGTACTTC
- TRBJ1-6 TRBV5-5 TRBD1 CASSLLQGINSPLHF TGTGCCAGCAGCTTGTTACAGGGGATTAATTCACCCCTCCACTTT
- TRBJ2-3 TRBV2 TRBD1 CASSIQGQLSTDTQYF TGTGCCAGCAGTATCCAGGGACAGTTGAGCACAGATACGCAGTATTTT
- TRBJ2-5 TRBV6-2/TRBV6-3 TRBD2 CASSPGLAGQETQYF TGTGCCAGCAGCCCTGGACTAGCGGGACAAGAGACCCAGTACTTC
few TRBJ1-5 TRBV6-5 TRBD1 CASRSGTGYQPQHF TGTGCCAGCAGATCCGGGACAGGGTATCAGCCCCAGCATTTT
- TRBJ1-4 TRBV19 TRBD1 CASSIDTTGRFATNEKLFF TGTGCCAGTAGTATAGATACGACAGGGCGGTTTGCAACTAATGAAAAACTGTTTTTT
- TRBJ2-5 TRBV2 TRBD1 CASSEAPGGETQYF TGTGCCAGCAGTGAAGCCCCAGGGGGAGAGACCCAGTACTTC
- TRBJ2-7 TRBV28 TRBD1 CASRPGTGAYEQYF TGTGCCAGCAGACCCGGGACAGGCGCCTACGAGCAGTACTTC
few TRBJ1-4 TRBV5-1 - CASSLSFQASEKLFF TGCGCCAGCAGCTTGTCGTTTCAGGCAAGTGAAAAACTGTTTTTT
few TRBJ2-7 TRBV5-6 - CASSPVGWGDNGGGEQYF TGTGCCAGCAGCCCTGTCGGCTGGGGCGACAACGGCGGTGGCGAGCAGTACTTC
- TRBJ1-1 TRBV2 - CASLFRPGNTEAFF TGTGCCAGCCTTTTTCGACCGGGGAACACTGAAGCTTTCTTT
- TRBJ1-1 TRBV21-1 - CASRKVLNTEAFF TGTGCCAGCAGGAAAGTTCTCAACACTGAAGCTTTCTTT
- TRBJ1-2 TRBV5-1 - CASSSSYGNYGYTF TGCGCCAGCAGCTCGAGTTATGGTAACTATGGCTACACCTTC
- TRBJ1-1 TRBV12-3/TRBV12-4 - CASSFAVNTEAFF TGTGCCAGCAGTTTTGCGGTGAACACTGAAGCTTTCTTT
- TRBJ1-2 TRBV5-4 TRBD1 CASSLQTGVGSYGYTF TGTGCCAGCAGCTTGCAAACAGGGGTTGGAAGCTATGGCTACACCTTC
- TRBJ1-4 TRBV5-8 TRBD1 CASSLHTGALYEKLFF TGTGCCAGCAGCTTACATACAGGGGCGCTCTACGAAAAACTGTTTTTT
few TRBJ2-3 TRBV19 TRBD1 CASSGDRGTDTQYF TGTGCCAGTAGTGGGGACAGGGGAACAGATACGCAGTATTTT
once TRBJ1-2 TRBV5-1 TRBD1 CASSILGTGFGYGYTF TGCGCCAGCAGCATTCTCGGGACAGGGTTCGGCTATGGCTACACCTTC
- TRBJ2-5 TRBV5-1 TRBD1 CASSSGQGAETQYF TGCGCCAGCAGCTCCGGACAGGGGGCAGAGACCCAGTACTTC
once TRBJ1-5 TRBV6-6 TRBD1 CASSRDRDSNQPQHF TGTGCCAGCAGCCGCGACAGGGATAGCAATCAGCCCCAGCATTTT
- TRBJ1-4 TRBV20-1 - CSAAGRELFF TGCAGTGCCGCGGGACGGGAACTGTTTTTT
- TRBJ2-3 TRBV5-1 - CASSFGGTVADTQYF TGCGCCAGCAGCTTTGGAGGGACAGTCGCGGATACGCAGTATTTT